This is a list of T cell receptor beta chains from one sample in a study of blood T cells in healthy people across ages. TCRdb fed the 5' RACE reads into MiXCR, producing one record per CDR3 protein. The table lists 800,000 to 900,000 distinct CDR3 sequences, around 62% of them singletons. The source material was blood. The source is a man aged 25-40 years in good health. The CDR3 runs from the conserved cysteine through the conserved F or W. D genes are given only for firm matches. Some rows have no size entry. The others give once, few or many, or a class for an expanded clone.

TRBD2 | TRBJ2-1 | NA | TRBV4-3 | TGCGCCAGCAGCCAAGCGCCTAGCGGGGGGGTCCGGAATGAGCAGTTCTTC | CASSQAPSGGVRNEQFF
NA | TRBJ2-3 | few | TRBV6-4 | TGTGCCAGCAGTGAAAGTCCGGGTATGCTAGGGGGCACAGATACGCAGTATTTT | CASSESPGMLGGTDTQYF
NA | TRBJ2-7 | many | TRBV20-1 | TGCAGTGCCACAAGCGGATCGGCTTACGAGCAGTACTTC | CSATSGSAYEQYF
NA | TRBJ2-4 | few | TRBV6-2/TRBV6-3 | TGTGCCAGCAGTTCTTCAGGGATGTGGGACATTCAGTACTTC | CASSSSGMWDIQYF
TRBD1 | TRBJ2-5 | NA | TRBV28 | TGTGCCAGCACTCTTTATCCGGGACAGGGAGAGACCCAGTACTTC | CASTLYPGQGETQYF
NA | TRBJ2-7 | NA | TRBV5-6 | TGTGCCAGCAGCCGAGGCAGGGTCTCGTCCGAGCAGTACTTC | CASSRGRVSSEQYF
NA | TRBJ2-7 | few | TRBV21-1 | TGTGCCAGCAGCAAGGGGACTAGCGGGCCTCTGAAGCAGTACTTC | CASSKGTSGPLKQYF
TRBD2 | TRBJ2-3 | NA | TRBV7-3 | TGTGCCAGCAGCTTAAAAGCGGGGGGTAGCACAGATACGCAGTATTTT | CASSLKAGGSTDTQYF
NA | TRBJ2-7 | once | TRBV10-3 | TGTGCCACCTTGGAGGGGCAGGGTATACTCAACCACGAGCAGTACTTC | CATLEGQGILNHEQYF
NA | TRBJ2-5 | NA | TRBV9 | TGTGCCAGCAGCCCCCGCCCGGGGCACCAAGAGACCCAGTACTTC | CASSPRPGHQETQYF
NA | TRBJ2-1 | NA | TRBV29-1 | TGCAGCTTTGCTGGGGCAGGGGACACACTTGAGCAGTTCTTC | CSFAGAGDTLEQFF
TRBD1 | TRBJ2-7 | NA | TRBV5-1 | TGCGCCAGCAGCCAGATGACAGGGGGCTACGAGCAGTACTTC | CASSQMTGGYEQYF
NA | TRBJ1-2 | once | TRBV7-9 | TGTGCCAGCAGCTTAAATCCCCTGGATGGCTACACCTTC | CASSLNPLDGYTF
TRBD1 | TRBJ1-1 | few | TRBV29-1 | TGCAGCGTGTGGACAGGGGCAACTGAAGCTTTCTTT | CSVWTGATEAFF
TRBD2 | TRBJ2-3 | NA | TRBV27 | TGTGCCAGCAGACACTCGCGGGGGGGCCGAGATACGCAGTATTTT | CASRHSRGGRDTQYF
TRBD1 | TRBJ2-7 | NA | TRBV7-2 | TGTGCCAGCAGCTTAACGAGACAGGGGGCATACGAGCAGTACTTC | CASSLTRQGAYEQYF
NA | TRBJ1-5 | NA | TRBV4-1 | TGCGCCAGCAGCCGGGACTCAAGGGGCAATCAGCCCCAGCATTTT | CASSRDSRGNQPQHF
TRBD2 | TRBJ2-1 | NA | TRBV15 | TGTGCCACCAGCAGAGATGTCGCAGCGGGGGGTTATGAGCAGTTCTTC | CATSRDVAAGGYEQFF
NA | TRBJ2-1 | NA | TRBV28 | TGTGCCAGCAGTCGTGACAGGTTAGACGAGCAGTTCTTC | CASSRDRLDEQFF
NA | TRBJ1-4 | NA | TRBV12-3/TRBV12-4 | TGTGCCAGCAGTTCTAGGGTAACTAATGAAAAACTGTTTTTT | CASSSRVTNEKLFF
NA | TRBJ2-6 | NA | TRBV20-1 | TGCAGTGCTAGAGATCTTCGCGGCTCTGGGGCCAACGTCCTGACTTTC | CSARDLRGSGANVLTF
TRBD1 | TRBJ2-7 | NA | TRBV7-2 | TGTGCCAGCAGCTTAGGAGCACAGGGGGCTGGAGAGCAGTACTTC | CASSLGAQGAGEQYF
NA | TRBJ2-7 | NA | TRBV9 | TGTGCCAGCAGCGAAACTAGTTTCCCCTACGAGCAGTACTTC | CASSETSFPYEQYF
NA | TRBJ2-5 | NA | TRBV2 | TGTGCCGGCAGTACCAGGGTCCTGGAGACCCAGTACTTC | CAGSTRVLETQYF
NA | TRBJ2-1 | NA | TRBV7-3 | TGTGCCAGCAGCCTCGGGACTTTCGGGGTCAATGAGCAGTTCTTC | CASSLGTFGVNEQFF
TRBD1 | TRBJ1-2 | few | TRBV4-3 | TGCGCCAGCAGCCAAGAAACAGGGGAAGGCTACACCTTC | CASSQETGEGYTF
NA | TRBJ1-6 | NA | TRBV4-2 | TGTGCCAGCAGCCAAGATCAGGAGAATTCACCCCTCCACTTT | CASSQDQENSPLHF
NA | TRBJ2-6 | once | TRBV28 | TGTGCCAGCAGTTTATTTGACAGATCAACTGGGGCCAACGTCCTGACTTTC | CASSLFDRSTGANVLTF
NA | TRBJ2-5 | NA | TRBV4-3 | TGCGCCAGCAGCCAAGATCAAGGGTTGCAGCAGACCCAGTACTTC | CASSQDQGLQQTQYF
NA | TRBJ2-1 | few | TRBV27 | TGTGCCAGCAGTTTGGCCCTGCGCAATGAGCAGTTCTTC | CASSLALRNEQFF
NA | TRBJ1-1 | NA | TRBV4-2 | TGTGCCAGCAGCCAATGGCCCCAAAACAGGAACACTGAAGCTTTCTTT | CASSQWPQNRNTEAFF
NA | TRBJ1-5 | NA | TRBV20-1 | TGCAGTGCTCCCGTTGAGGGGGTCGGGAATCAGCCCCAGCATTTT | CSAPVEGVGNQPQHF
NA | TRBJ2-6 | few | TRBV7-9 | TGTGCCAGCAGCCCAACCCACGTAACTGGGGCCAACGTCCTGACTTTC | CASSPTHVTGANVLTF
NA | TRBJ1-6 | NA | TRBV5-1 | TGCGCCAGCAGTTTCCGGGACACCACTTATAATTCACCCCTCCACTTT | CASSFRDTTYNSPLHF
TRBD1 | TRBJ2-5 | NA | TRBV9 | TGTGCCAGCAGCGTAGGAACAGGGGGCCACCAAGAGACCCAGTACTTC | CASSVGTGGHQETQYF
NA | TRBJ2-3 | few | TRBV7-2 | TGTGCCAGCAGCTTAGACGGCCCCCCAGATACGCAGTATTTT | CASSLDGPPDTQYF
TRBD1 | TRBJ2-7 | NA | TRBV5-1 | TGCGCCAGCAGCATACAGGGGCCAGGCTCCTACGAGCAGTACTTC | CASSIQGPGSYEQYF
NA | TRBJ1-5 | NA | TRBV20-1 | TGCAGTGCCGAGCCAGGGGACCAAGCCTCCATCACGCGGGAGCATTTT | CSAEPGDQASITREHF
NA | TRBJ2-7 | few | TRBV29-1 | TGCAGCGCGCTCCTTTCGGGGACCTACGAGCAGTACTTC | CSALLSGTYEQYF
NA | TRBJ2-5 | NA | TRBV6-2/TRBV6-3 | TGTGCCAGCAGTGCTACAGGGTTTTTAGAGACCCAGTACTTC | CASSATGFLETQYF
NA | TRBJ1-2 | NA | TRBV7-9 | TGTGCCAGCAGCTTACAAGGGGCCTTTTATGGCTACACCTTC | CASSLQGAFYGYTF
TRBD1 | TRBJ2-4 | NA | TRBV28 | TGTGCCAGCAGTTTGGGGGGACAGGGTGGCATTCAGTACTTC | CASSLGGQGGIQYF
NA | TRBJ1-2 | few | TRBV20-1 | TGCAGTGCAGGGCGGGGGTTCTATGGCTACACCTTC | CSAGRGFYGYTF
NA | TRBJ1-1 | once | TRBV29-1 | TGCAGCGTGATACGGGAGCTCGCTGAAGCTTTCTTT | CSVIRELAEAFF
TRBD1 | TRBJ2-7 | few | TRBV12-3/TRBV12-4 | TGTGCCAGCAGTTTAGGAGGGGGCTTCGACGAGCAGTACTTC | CASSLGGGFDEQYF
NA | TRBJ2-3 | NA | TRBV20-1 | TGCGGAGCGGGCACAGATACGCAGTATTTT | CGAGTDTQYF
TRBD1 | TRBJ1-2 | NA | TRBV7-2 | TGTGCCAGCAGCAGGGGGCGGCAAAACTATGGCTACACCTTC | CASSRGRQNYGYTF
TRBD2 | TRBJ2-7 | NA | TRBV7-2 | TGTGCCAGCAGCTTTAGCGGGGACCCCTACGAGCAGTACTTC | CASSFSGDPYEQYF
TRBD2 | TRBJ2-1 | NA | TRBV20-1 | TGCAGTGCTAACCCAGCGGGGGGGCCGGCTGAGCAGTTCTTC | CSANPAGGPAEQFF
NA | TRBJ1-4 | few | TRBV28 | TGTGCCAGCAGCCCTTTCGGAAAACTGTTTTTT | CASSPFGKLFF
NA | TRBJ2-5 | NA | TRBV12-3/TRBV12-4 | TGTGCCAGCAAGTTGCTGACGGAGACCCAGTACTTC | CASKLLTETQYF
NA | TRBJ2-7 | NA | TRBV28 | TGTGCCAGCAGTTTCCGAAAGCCTCCCTACGAGCAGTACTTC | CASSFRKPPYEQYF
NA | TRBJ2-5 | NA | TRBV7-8 | TGTGCCAGCAGCTTAGAGGCGAGACGGACGTACCAAGAGACCCAGTACTTC | CASSLEARRTYQETQYF
TRBD2 | TRBJ2-3 | once | TRBV5-6 | TGTGCCAGCAGCTTCGGTAGCGGGGTGAGAACAGATACGCAGTATTTT | CASSFGSGVRTDTQYF
TRBD1 | TRBJ1-5 | NA | TRBV19 | TGTGCCAGTACCCAGAGACAGGGGCGGGGCAATCAGCCCCAGCATTTT | CASTQRQGRGNQPQHF
NA | TRBJ2-5 | many | TRBV7-2 | TGTGCCAGCAGCTTAATTCATGGGCTCCAAGAGACCCAGTACTTC | CASSLIHGLQETQYF
TRBD1 | TRBJ2-7 | NA | TRBV6-5 | TGTGCCAGCAGTTACCCCCGTCGCCGGGACAGCAACTCCTACGAGCAGTACTTC | CASSYPRRRDSNSYEQYF
TRBD1 | TRBJ1-2 | NA | TRBV14 | TGTGCCAGCAGCCAAACGACAGGGGCCTTAGGAAGCTATGGCTACACCTTC | CASSQTTGALGSYGYTF
NA | TRBJ1-2 | NA | TRBV6-5 | TGTGCCAGCAGTTACTCGAAGTCTGGGCACTATGGCTACACCTTC | CASSYSKSGHYGYTF